These T cell receptor beta chains were read from a single sample in a study of cytomegalovirus exposure and HLA in healthy donors. Profiling relied on immunoSEQ multiplex PCR, and the TCRdb table lists in-frame clones only, not all of them. The sample contains 160,000 or so clones, about 80% of which appear only once. What was sequenced was PBMCs. All receptors come from a man aged 50-60 years in good health and CMV-seropositive. Both conserved end residues are part of each CDR3. Each record gives: J gene, D gene, clone size, V gene, CDR3 protein, CDR3 DNA. The D gene is left open where the match is weak. A clone size is listed for some rows: how often the clone was seen (once, few, many), or a class if it is expanded.

J: TRBJ2-3; D: TRBD2; size: -; V: TRBV7-6; CDR3: CASSRTSVHTQYF; DNA: TGTGCCAGCAGCCGGACTAGCGTTCATACGCAGTATTTT
J: TRBJ2-7; D: -; size: -; V: TRBV11-1; CDR3: CASNPLGPYEQYF; DNA: TGTGCCAGCAACCCCCTGGGGCCCTACGAGCAGTACTTC
J: TRBJ1-2; D: TRBD1; size: -; V: TRBV5-1; CDR3: CASSLDLGTGNYGYTF; DNA: TGCGCCAGCAGCTTGGATCTCGGGACAGGGAACTATGGCTACACCTTC
J: TRBJ1-2; D: TRBD1; size: -; V: TRBV14; CDR3: CASSYDRDGYTF; DNA: TGTGCCAGCAGCTACGACAGGGATGGCTACACCTTC
J: TRBJ2-3; D: -; size: -; V: TRBV6-1; CDR3: CASALETDTQYF; DNA: TGTGCCAGCGCTCTAGAGACAGATACGCAGTATTTT
J: TRBJ2-3; D: -; size: few; V: TRBV10-1; CDR3: CASSAGPTQYF; DNA: TGCGCCAGCAGTGCCGGTCCCACGCAGTATTTT
J: TRBJ1-6; D: -; size: -; V: TRBV28; CDR3: CASSLGVSYNSPLHF; DNA: TGTGCCAGCAGTTTAGGAGTCTCCTATAATTCACCCCTCCACTTT
J: TRBJ1-3; D: -; size: -; V: TRBV9; CDR3: CASSALVYPGLGNTIYF; DNA: TGTGCCAGCAGCGCCCTGGTGTATCCGGGACTAGGAAACACCATATATTTT
J: TRBJ1-6; D: TRBD1; size: -; V: TRBV4-1; CDR3: CASSHANRDRGRSPLHF; DNA: TGCGCCAGCAGCCATGCAAACCGGGACAGGGGCAGATCACCCCTCCACTTT
J: TRBJ2-7; D: -; size: -; V: TRBV4-1; CDR3: CASSPGQSSYEQYF; DNA: TGCGCCAGCAGCCCCGGACAGAGCTCCTACGAGCAGTACTTC
J: TRBJ1-5; D: TRBD1; size: -; V: TRBV13; CDR3: CASSLQPGQSQHF; DNA: TGTGCCAGCAGCCTTCAGCCGGGACAGTCGCAGCATTTT
J: TRBJ1-4; D: -; size: -; V: TRBV4-3; CDR3: CASSPRTVEKLFF; DNA: TGCGCCAGCAGCCCGCGGACAGTTGAAAAACTGTTTTTT
J: TRBJ2-2; D: -; size: once; V: TRBV18; CDR3: CASSPGFSNTGELFF; DNA: TGTGCCAGCTCACCGGGCTTTTCGAACACCGGGGAGCTGTTTTTT
J: TRBJ1-3; D: -; size: -; V: TRBV10-1; CDR3: CASSEGGAGNTIYF; DNA: TGCGCCAGCAGTGAGGGGGGGGCTGGAAACACCATATATTTT
J: TRBJ1-1; D: -; size: -; V: TRBV19; CDR3: CASSISLEVNTEAFF; DNA: TGTGCCAGTAGTATTTCTCTTGAGGTGAACACTGAAGCTTTCTTT
J: TRBJ1-1; D: -; size: -; V: TRBV7-2; CDR3: CASSFGMMNTEAFF; DNA: TGTGCCAGCAGCTTCGGGATGATGAACACTGAAGCTTTCTTT
J: TRBJ2-3; D: TRBD2; size: -; V: TRBV4-1; CDR3: CASTRLAGGDTQYF; DNA: TGCGCCAGCACCCGACTAGCGGGGGGAGATACGCAGTATTTT
J: TRBJ1-2; D: TRBD1; size: -; V: TRBV14; CDR3: CASSQDPTGNYGYTF; DNA: TGTGCCAGCAGCCAAGATCCGACAGGGAACTATGGCTACACCTTC